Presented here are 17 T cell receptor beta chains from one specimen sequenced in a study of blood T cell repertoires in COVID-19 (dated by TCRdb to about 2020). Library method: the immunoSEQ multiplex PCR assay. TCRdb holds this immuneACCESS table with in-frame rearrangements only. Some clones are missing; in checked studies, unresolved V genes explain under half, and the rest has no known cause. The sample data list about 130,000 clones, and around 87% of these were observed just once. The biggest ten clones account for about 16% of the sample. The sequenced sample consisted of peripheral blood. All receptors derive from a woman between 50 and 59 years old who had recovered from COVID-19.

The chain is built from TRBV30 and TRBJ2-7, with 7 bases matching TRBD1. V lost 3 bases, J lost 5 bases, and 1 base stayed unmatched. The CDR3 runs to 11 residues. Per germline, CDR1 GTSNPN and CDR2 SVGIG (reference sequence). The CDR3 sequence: CAWRTGNEQYF. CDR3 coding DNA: TGTGCCTGGAGGACAGGGAACGAGCAGTACTTC.

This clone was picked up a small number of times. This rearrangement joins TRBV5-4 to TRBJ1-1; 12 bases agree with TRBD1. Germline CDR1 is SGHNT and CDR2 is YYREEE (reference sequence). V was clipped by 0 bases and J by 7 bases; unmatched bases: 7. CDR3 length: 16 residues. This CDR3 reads CASSLAPGQGAGEAFF. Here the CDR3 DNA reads TGTGCCAGCAGCTTGGCCCCGGGACAGGGGGCCGGTGAAGCTTTCTTT. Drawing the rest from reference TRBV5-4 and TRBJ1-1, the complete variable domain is ETGVTQSPTHLIKTRGQQVTLRCSSQSGHNTVSWYQQALGQGPQFIFQYYREEENGRGNFPPRFSGLQFPNYSSELNVNALELDDSALYLCASSLAPGQGAGEAFFGQGTRLTVV.

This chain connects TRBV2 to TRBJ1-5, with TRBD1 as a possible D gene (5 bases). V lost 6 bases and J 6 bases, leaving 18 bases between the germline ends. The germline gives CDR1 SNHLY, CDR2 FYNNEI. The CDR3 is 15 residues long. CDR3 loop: CASSADSLVGQPQHF. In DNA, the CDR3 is TGTGCCAGCAGCGCCGACAGTTTAGTCGGTCAGCCCCAGCATTTT. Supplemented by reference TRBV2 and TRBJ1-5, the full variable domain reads EPEVTQTPSHQVTQMGQEVILRCVPISNHLYFYWYRQILGQKVEFLVSFYNNEISEKSEIFDDQFSVERPDGSNFTLKIRSTKLEDSAMYFCASSADSLVGQPQHFGDGTRLSIL.

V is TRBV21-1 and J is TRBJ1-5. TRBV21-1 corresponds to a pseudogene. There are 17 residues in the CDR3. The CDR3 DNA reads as TGTGCCAGCAGCAATATAACCGAGGTCGTTATTTATCAGCCCCAGCATTTT. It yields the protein CASSNITEVVIYQPQHF.

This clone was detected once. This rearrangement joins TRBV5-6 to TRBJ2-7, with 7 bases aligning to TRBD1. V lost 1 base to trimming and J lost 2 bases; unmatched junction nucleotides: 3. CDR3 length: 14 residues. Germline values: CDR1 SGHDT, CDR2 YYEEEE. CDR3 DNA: TGTGCCAGCAGCTTGCAGGGGGTGGCCTACGAGCAGTACTTC. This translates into CASSLQGVAYEQYF.

The CDR3 loop reads CATSRDGSGSYNEQFF. The CDR3 nucleotides read TGTGCCACCAGCAGAGATGGTAGCGGATCCTACAATGAGCAGTTCTTC. This chain connects TRBV15 to TRBJ2-1; TRBD2 might be the D (6 bases). Deletions cut 0 bases from V and 1 base from J, with 10 bases between. Germline CDR1 is LNHNV and CDR2 is YYDKDF (reference sequence). The CDR3 extends over 16 amino acids.

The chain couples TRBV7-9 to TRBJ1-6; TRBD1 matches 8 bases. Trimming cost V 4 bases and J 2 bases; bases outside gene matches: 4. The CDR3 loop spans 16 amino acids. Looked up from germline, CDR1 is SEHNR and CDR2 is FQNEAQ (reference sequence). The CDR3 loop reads CASSYDRGAYNSPLHF. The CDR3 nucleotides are TGTGCCAGCAGCTACGACAGGGGCGCCTATAATTCACCCCTCCACTTT.

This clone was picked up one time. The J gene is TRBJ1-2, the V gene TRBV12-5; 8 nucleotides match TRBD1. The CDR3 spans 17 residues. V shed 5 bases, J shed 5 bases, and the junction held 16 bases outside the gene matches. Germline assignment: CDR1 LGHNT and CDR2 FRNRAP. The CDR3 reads CASGTLTGGSLGYGYTF. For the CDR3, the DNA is TGTGCTAGTGGTACCCTCACAGGGGGAAGTTTGGGATATGGCTACACCTTC.

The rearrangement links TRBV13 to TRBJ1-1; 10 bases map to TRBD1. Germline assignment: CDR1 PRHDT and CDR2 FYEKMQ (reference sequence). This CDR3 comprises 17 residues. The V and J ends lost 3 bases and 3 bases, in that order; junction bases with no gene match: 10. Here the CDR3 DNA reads TGTGCCAGCAGCTTTATCCCGGGACAGGGGATGGACACTGAAGCTTTCTTT. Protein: CASSFIPGQGMDTEAFF.

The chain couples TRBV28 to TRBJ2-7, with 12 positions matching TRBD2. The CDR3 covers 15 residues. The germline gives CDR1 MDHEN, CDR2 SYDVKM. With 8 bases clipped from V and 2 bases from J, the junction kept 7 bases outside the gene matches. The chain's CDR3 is CASCDPSGRAYEQYF. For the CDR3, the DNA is TGTGCCAGCTGCGATCCTAGCGGGAGGGCCTACGAGCAGTACTTC.

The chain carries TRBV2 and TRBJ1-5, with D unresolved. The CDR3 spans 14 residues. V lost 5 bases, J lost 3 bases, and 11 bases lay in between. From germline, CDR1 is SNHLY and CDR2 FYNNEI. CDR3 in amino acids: CASSIGNNNQPQHF. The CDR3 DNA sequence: TGTGCCAGCAGTATCGGGAACAACAATCAGCCCCAGCATTTT. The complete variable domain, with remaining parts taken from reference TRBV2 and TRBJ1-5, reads EPEVTQTPSHQVTQMGQEVILRCVPISNHLYFYWYRQILGQKVEFLVSFYNNEISEKSEIFDDQFSVERPDGSNFTLKIRSTKLEDSAMYFCASSIGNNNQPQHFGDGTRLSIL.

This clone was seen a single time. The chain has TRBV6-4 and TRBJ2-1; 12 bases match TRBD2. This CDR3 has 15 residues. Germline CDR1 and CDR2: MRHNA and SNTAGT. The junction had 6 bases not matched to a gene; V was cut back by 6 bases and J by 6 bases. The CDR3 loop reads CASSILAGGSNEQFF. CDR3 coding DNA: TGTGCCAGCAGCATACTAGCGGGGGGTTCCAATGAGCAGTTCTTC.

The CDR3 nucleotides are TGCAGCGTCCGGGACTACGAAGCTTTCTTT. It translates to CSVRDYEAFF. The V call is TRBV29-1, the J call TRBJ1-1, with D possibly being TRBD1 (5 bases). This CDR3 is built from 10 residues. Looked up from germline, CDR1 is SQVTM and CDR2 is ANQGSEA. V was pared by 6 bases and J by 8 bases, with 10 bases between. The complete variable domain, with remaining parts taken from reference TRBV29-1 and TRBJ1-1, reads SAVISQKPSRDICQRGTSLTIQCQVDSQVTMMFWYRQQPGQSLTLIATANQGSEATYESGFVIDKFPISRPNLTFSTLTVSNMSPEDSSIYLCSVRDYEAFFGQGTRLTVV.

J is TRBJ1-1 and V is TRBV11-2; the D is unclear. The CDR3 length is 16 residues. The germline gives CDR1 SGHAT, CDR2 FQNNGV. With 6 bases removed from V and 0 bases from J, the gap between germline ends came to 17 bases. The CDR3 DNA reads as TGTGCCAGCAGGCGCCCCTTTGTCGTTATGAACACTGAAGCTTTCTTT. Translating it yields CASRRPFVVMNTEAFF.

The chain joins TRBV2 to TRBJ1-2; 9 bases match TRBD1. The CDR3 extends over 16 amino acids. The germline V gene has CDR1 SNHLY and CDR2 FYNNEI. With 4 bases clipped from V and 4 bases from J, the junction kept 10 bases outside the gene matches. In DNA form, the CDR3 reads TGTGCCAGCAGTGCCAAATGGACAGGGGCCCTCTATGGCTACACCTTC. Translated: CASSAKWTGALYGYTF.

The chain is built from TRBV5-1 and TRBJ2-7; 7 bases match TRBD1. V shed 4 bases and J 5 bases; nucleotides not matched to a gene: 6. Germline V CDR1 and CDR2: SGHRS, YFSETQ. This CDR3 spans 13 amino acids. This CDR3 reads CASSRRQGDEQYF. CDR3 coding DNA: TGCGCCAGCAGCCGTAGACAGGGTGACGAGCAGTACTTC. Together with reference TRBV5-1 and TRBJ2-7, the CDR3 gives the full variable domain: KAGVTQTPRYLIKTRGQQVTLSCSPISGHRSVSWYQQTPGQGLQFLFEYFSETQRNKGNFPGRFSGRQFSNSRSEMNVSTLELGDSALYLCASSRRQGDEQYFGPGTRLTVT.

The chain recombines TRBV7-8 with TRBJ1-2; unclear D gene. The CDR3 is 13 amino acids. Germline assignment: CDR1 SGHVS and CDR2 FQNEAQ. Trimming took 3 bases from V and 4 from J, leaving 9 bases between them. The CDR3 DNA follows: TGTGCCAGCAGCTTCTCAGACTCCTATGGCTACACCTTC. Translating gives CASSFSDSYGYTF.